These 25 T cell receptor beta chains came from one sample sequenced in a study of CD8 T cells in Susac syndrome. RNA, at about 0.5 to 1 ug, was reverse transcribed with random hexamers. TCRdb recomputed calls from the immunoSEQ multiplex PCR reads with MiXCR, one row per CDR3 protein. The sample has about 140,000 distinct CDR3 sequences, 95% seen once. The sequenced sample consisted of CD4+ T cells from PBMCs. Source of these receptors: a human donor with Susac syndrome.

This sequence joins TRBV6-5 and TRBJ1-2; 12 nucleotides align to TRBD1. CDR1 is MNHEY, CDR2 SVGAGI, per germline. Trimming at V came to 6 bases and at J to 8 bases, leaving 10 bases not matched to a gene. There are 15 residues in the CDR3. The CDR3 region is CASRNPGQGARGYTF. The DNA of the CDR3 is TGTGCCAGCAGAAATCCGGGACAGGGGGCACGAGGCTACACCTTC.

The chain is built from TRBV12-3 or TRBV12-4 and TRBJ1-2; no definite D call. Trimming cost V 10 bases and J 8 bases, with 26 bases left between them. This CDR3 contains 15 residues. The DNA for the CDR3 is TGTGCCACAACCCATAAACCGGGCCAACCTGGGGGCTACACCTTC. This codes for CATTHKPGQPGGYTF.

The rearrangement joins TRBV15 to TRBJ2-6; D not certain. The CDR3 has 13 amino acids. Between the trimmed V and J ends, which lost 4 bases and 2 bases, there was a span of 3 bases. Germline lookup yields CDR1 LNHNV and CDR2 YYDKDF (reference sequence). CDR3 sequence (DNA): TGTGCCACCAGCATGACTGGGGCCAACGTCCTGACTTTC. It specifies CATSMTGANVLTF. Supplemented by reference TRBV15 and TRBJ2-6, the full variable domain reads DAMVIQNPRYQVTQFGKPVTLSCSQTLNHNVMYWYQQKSSQAPKLLFHYYDKDFNNEADTPDNFQSRRPNTSFCFLDIRSPGLGDTAMYLCATSMTGANVLTFGAGSRLTVL.

The chain joins TRBV20-1 to TRBJ1-1, with 9 bases matching TRBD1. The CDR3 runs 18 residues. CDR1 and CDR2 from the germline V gene are DFQATT and SNEGSKA (reference sequence). Unmatched junction bases numbered 15, after V lost 0 bases and J lost 4 bases. The CDR3 DNA reads as TGCAGTGCTAGAGATGTAGGGACAGGGCTTATGACGGGCACTGAAGCTTTCTTT. It encodes CSARDVGTGLMTGTEAFF.

The J gene is TRBJ1-6, the V gene TRBV29-1; D might be TRBD1 (6 bases). Germline assignment: CDR1 SQVTM and CDR2 ANQGSEA. Trimming took 7 bases from V and 5 from J, leaving 15 bases between them. This CDR3 spans 14 amino acids. The CDR3 sequence is CSAQTGPNNSPLHF. The CDR3 DNA is TGCAGCGCGCAGACAGGCCCAAATAATTCACCCCTCCACTTT.

The rearrangement links TRBV12-3 or TRBV12-4 to TRBJ2-5; TRBD1 is a possible D gene (5 bases). V shed 6 bases and J shed 4 bases, with 12 bases lying between them. This CDR3 region has 13 residues. The CDR3 sequence is CASSLQRGETQYF. The CDR3 DNA reads as TGTGCCAGCAGCCTACAAAGGGGAGAGACCCAGTACTTC.

The rearrangement joins TRBV4-1 to TRBJ2-7, with TRBD2 matching over 8 bases. From germline, CDR1 is MGHRA and CDR2 YSYEKL. The CDR3 extends over 18 amino acids. Trimming cost V 0 bases and J 1 base; bases outside gene matches: 11. DNA for the CDR3: TGCGCCAGCAGCCAAGATCTGTACCCGGGGGGGCTTTCCTACGAGCAGTACTTC. Its protein product is CASSQDLYPGGLSYEQYF.

The chain joins TRBV20-1 to TRBJ2-7; a possible D gene is TRBD2 (6 bases). The CDR3 spans 13 residues. V gave up 6 bases and J gave up 4 bases, with 16 bases separating them. Per germline, CDR1 DFQATT and CDR2 SNEGSKA (reference sequence). The CDR3 DNA reads as TGCAGTGCGGGGGGATCTGGGGCGTACGAGCAGTACTTC. This codes for CSAGGSGAYEQYF.

The chain combines TRBV12-3 or TRBV12-4 with TRBJ2-7, with a weak D call TRBD1 (6 bases). This CDR3 is built from 14 residues. The V and J ends lost 2 bases and 6 bases respectively, with 14 bases between them. The CDR3 DNA is TGTGCCAGCAGTTTAAGTAACAGGGAATCCGAGCAGTACTTC. Protein product: CASSLSNRESEQYF.

CDR3 bases: TGCAGTCCTGAGATCCTTAATGAAAAACTGTTTTTT. Protein product: CSPEILNEKLFF. The chain links TRBV20-1 to TRBJ1-4; D not resolved. This CDR3 has 12 residues. CDR1 is DFQATT, CDR2 SNEGSKA, per germline (reference sequence). V was cut by 8 bases and J by 4 bases, with 11 bases left in between.

Written as DNA, the CDR3 is TGCGCCAGCAGCTCCACAGGGGACCCGAACTATGGCTACACCTTC. It specifies CASSSTGDPNYGYTF. The gene calls are TRBV5-1 and TRBJ1-2; TRBD1 agrees at 7 bases. The CDR3 length is 15 residues. With 3 bases clipped from V and 2 bases from J, the junction kept 7 bases outside the gene matches. The germline CDR1 and CDR2 sequences are SGHRS and YFSETQ.

On this clonotype: One end of the junction does not line up with germline, which may come from a read error. This chain uses TRBV9 with TRBJ1-1; D unresolved. The V gene's germline CDR1 is SGDLS and CDR2 YYNGEE. CDR3 size: 14 residues. In DNA, the CDR3 is TGTGCCAGCAGCCCCCACCCTATGAACACTGAAGTTTTCTTT. It is translated as CASSPHPMNTEVFF. The full variable domain, completed using reference TRBV9 and TRBJ1-1, is DSGVTQTPKHLITATGQRVTLRCSPRSGDLSVYWYQQSLDQGLQFLIQYYNGEERAKGNILERFSAQQFPDLHSELNLSSLELGDSALYFCASSPHPMNTEVFFGQGTRLTVV.

The genes are TRBV20-1 and TRBJ1-2; no definite D call. Germline CDR1 DFQATT, CDR2 SNEGSKA (reference sequence). The CDR3 contains 13 residues. The germline V and J ends were trimmed by 1 base and 4 bases, with 10 bases remaining between them. The CDR3 here is CSARVPSTYGYTF. The CDR3 DNA is TGCAGTGCTAGAGTTCCGTCAACCTATGGCTACACCTTC.

The rearrangement links TRBV25-1 to TRBJ2-5; 11 bases agree with TRBD2. The CDR3 has 18 residues. The germline V gene has CDR1 MGHDK and CDR2 SYGVNS. With V trimmed by 4 bases and J by 1 base, 11 bases remained unmatched. The CDR3 here is CASSGGLAGGHPQETQYF. The CDR3 DNA is TGTGCCAGCAGTGGTGGACTAGCGGGCGGACATCCCCAAGAGACCCAGTACTTC.

The chain is built from TRBV6-5 and TRBJ2-3; no clear D gene. CDR1 is MNHEY, CDR2 SVGAGI, per germline. This CDR3 comprises 15 residues. V was trimmed by 8 bases and J by 1 base, leaving 16 bases between them. The CDR3: CASSKGLVGTDTQYF. The CDR3 nucleotides read TGTGCCAGCTCTAAAGGATTGGTCGGCACAGATACGCAGTATTTT.

The chain recombines TRBV5-1 with TRBJ2-3, with D possibly TRBD2 on 5 matching bases. Trimming took off 4 bases at V and 5 bases at J, with 11 bases between the two ends. Germline loops: CDR1 SGHRS, CDR2 YFSETQ. This CDR3 has 13 residues. The chain's CDR3 is CASSLKLGDTQYF. CDR3 bases: TGCGCCAGCAGCCTCAAACTAGGAGATACGCAGTATTTT.

In its sample, this clonotype was seen a few times. The V call is TRBV12-3 or TRBV12-4, the J call TRBJ2-2; 8 bases line up with TRBD2. The CDR3 is 14 residues long. After removal of 2 bases from V and 5 bases from J, the junction contained 1 base not matched to a gene. The CDR3: CASSLSGGTGELFF. The CDR3 region has the DNA TGTGCCAGCAGTTTATCGGGGGGGACCGGGGAGCTGTTTTTT.

The rearrangement uses TRBV5-1 and TRBJ1-1, with unresolved D. The V end lost 3 bases, the J end lost 6 bases, and 15 bases lay between the germline ends. Germline V gives CDR1 SGHRS, CDR2 YFSETQ. This CDR3 region has 14 residues. For the CDR3, the DNA is TGCGCCAGCAGCTCCGGGCCACGTAGTTCTGAAGCTTTCTTT. It specifies CASSSGPRSSEAFF.

The chain joins TRBV24-1 to TRBJ1-5; D ambiguous. V shed 4 bases and J shed 4 bases, with 1 base lying between them. Germline V CDR1 and CDR2: KGHDR, SFDVKD. CDR3 length equals 11 residues. The CDR3 DNA sequence: TGTGCCACCAGTGAAAATCAGCCCCAGCATTTT. This codes for CATSENQPQHF.

J is TRBJ2-1 and V is TRBV7-3; no clear D gene. Germline CDR1 is SGHTA and CDR2 is FQGTGA. CDR3 size: 15 residues. V shed 2 bases and J shed 3 bases, with 11 bases lying between them. CDR3: CASSLSSDGYNEQFF. The CDR3 region has the DNA TGTGCCAGCAGCTTATCATCGGACGGCTACAATGAGCAGTTCTTC.

This clonotype was seen a single time. V usage is TRBV30 and J usage is TRBJ2-3, with unresolved D. V was clipped by 3 bases and J by 2 bases, with 6 bases between them. Germline lookup yields CDR1 GTSNPN and CDR2 SVGIG (reference sequence). CDR3 length equals 12 residues. CDR3: CAWRLITDTQYF. The CDR3 bases are TGTGCCTGGAGGTTGATCACAGATACGCAGTATTTT.

The chain has TRBV29-1 and TRBJ1-1; 8 nucleotides line up with TRBD1. Germline assignment: CDR1 SQVTM and CDR2 ANQGSEA. Unmatched junction bases numbered 8, after V lost 6 bases and J lost 5 bases. The CDR3 has 13 amino acids. CDR3 loop: CSVTTGVGTEAFF. As DNA, the CDR3 is TGCAGCGTGACGACAGGGGTGGGGACTGAAGCTTTCTTT.

The V gene is TRBV18, the J gene TRBJ2-5; D is unclear. With 0 bases removed from V and 5 bases from J, the gap between germline ends came to 4 bases. The germline V gene encodes CDR1 KGHSH and CDR2 LQKENI. The CDR3 runs to 12 residues. CDR3 protein: CASSPPRETQYF. The CDR3, as DNA: TGTGCCAGCTCACCACCTAGGGAGACCCAGTACTTC.

The chain recombines TRBV2 with TRBJ2-6; no firm D call. The CDR3 covers 17 residues. The germline V and J ends were trimmed by 4 bases and 1 base, with 14 bases remaining between them. Germline-derived CDR1 and CDR2 are SNHLY and FYNNEI. The CDR3 region has the DNA TGTGCCAGCAGTGGGCTCATAGTCGCTTCTGGGGCCAACGTCCTGACTTTC. The encoded protein is CASSGLIVASGANVLTF.

The rearrangement uses TRBV20-1 and TRBJ2-6, with no clear D. V was cut by 0 bases and J by 5 bases, with 11 bases left in between. Germline values: CDR1 DFQATT, CDR2 SNEGSKA (reference sequence). The CDR3 contains 15 residues. CDR3 in amino acids: CSARDPRVRANVLTF. The CDR3 DNA reads as TGCAGTGCTAGAGATCCCCGAGTTAGGGCCAACGTCCTGACTTTC.